The 19 T cell receptor beta chains given below trace back to one sample, sequenced in a study of graft-versus-host responses after intestinal transplantation. Using immunoSEQ multiplex PCR, the repertoire was profiled, and TCRdb retains in-frame clones only, with some absent. This sample has roughly 38,000 clones, with approximately 96% found just once. The sample was PBMCs, taken 16 days after intestinal transplant. Every receptor here comes from a human patient who received an intestinal transplant, so some T cells may come from the graft donor.

A single count supports this clone. This chain joins TRBV5-6 and TRBJ1-5; weak D call: TRBD1 (6 bases). Germline V gives CDR1 SGHDT, CDR2 YYEEEE. The CDR3 consists of 17 residues. The ends were cut back, 4 bases at V and 10 bases at J, with 27 bases in the middle. The CDR3 loop reads CASSQQQGREPISPQHF. The CDR3 DNA is TGTGCCAGCAGCCAACAACAGGGTAGAGAACCAATCAGTCCCCAGCATTTT. The full variable domain, completed using reference TRBV5-6 and TRBJ1-5, is DAGVTQSPTHLIKTRGQQVTLRCSPKSGHDTVSWYQQALGQGPQFIFQYYEEEERQRGNFPDRFSGHQFPNYSSELNVNALLLGDSALYLCASSQQQGREPISPQHFGDGTRLSIL.

J is TRBJ2-3 and V is TRBV7-8; D not certain. Germline CDR1 reads SGHVS; CDR2 reads FQNEAQ. The CDR3 is 16 amino acids. The ends were cut back, 5 bases at V and 1 base at J, with 16 bases in the middle. CDR3 region: CASSPRPSSGTDTQYF. CDR3 coding DNA: TGTGCCAGCAGCCCCCGGCCGAGCAGCGGCACAGATACGCAGTATTTT.

J is TRBJ2-7 and V is TRBV30, with TRBD2 matching 8 bases. CDR3 length: 16 residues. The V and J ends lost 1 base and 3 bases, in that order; junction bases with no gene match: 11. Germline V gene data show CDR1 as GTSNPN and CDR2 as SVGIG (reference sequence). The CDR3 loop reads CAWSEGAGVMFYEQYF. CDR3 coding DNA: TGTGCCTGGAGTGAAGGAGCGGGAGTAATGTTCTACGAGCAGTACTTC.

V gene TRBV10-1 combines with J gene TRBJ2-3; D remains ambiguous. V lost 7 bases and J lost 2, with 10 bases in between. The CDR3 spans 13 residues. Germline V CDR1 and CDR2: WNHNN, SYGVQD (reference sequence). The CDR3 DNA reads TGCGCCAGCACCGACGGATACACAGATACGCAGTATTTT. Translation: CASTDGYTDTQYF.

The count of this clone is one. A junction boundary mismatches the germline segment, possibly from a read error. The J gene is TRBJ1-5, the V gene TRBV6-5; 7 bases match TRBD1. The CDR3 consists of 12 residues. The germline CDR1 and CDR2 sequences are MNHEY and SVGAGI. The CDR3 sequence is CASSYSGQAGPF. CDR3 in DNA: TGTGCCAGCAGTTACTCCGGACAGGCCGGCCCCTTT.

This chain joins TRBV6-5 and TRBJ2-7; 7 nucleotides agree with TRBD1. Looked up from germline, CDR1 is MNHEY and CDR2 is SVGAGI. The CDR3 covers 13 residues. Trimming removed 8 bases from V and 1 base from J; junction bases left unmatched: 5. For the CDR3, the DNA is TGTGCCAGCCAAGCGACAGGGTCCTACGAGCAGTACTTC. This gives the protein CASQATGSYEQYF.

This chain uses TRBV6-5 with TRBJ2-7; 7 nucleotides agree with TRBD1. V dropped 4 bases and J dropped 5; count of bases not matched to a gene: 14. Per germline, CDR1 MNHEY and CDR2 SVGAGI. CDR3 size: 16 residues. CDR3 region: CASSFDGDSPRDEQYF. The CDR3 DNA sequence: TGTGCCAGCAGTTTTGACGGGGACAGCCCGCGAGACGAGCAGTACTTC.

The rearrangement uses TRBV28 and TRBJ1-1; maybe TRBD1 (5 bases). Germline loops: CDR1 MDHEN, CDR2 SYDVKM. With 1 base removed from V and 4 bases from J, the gap between germline ends came to 10 bases. This CDR3 spans 14 amino acids. CDR3 sequence: CASSLSGLGTEAFF. As DNA, the CDR3 is TGTGCCAGCAGTTTATCAGGGCTGGGCACTGAAGCTTTCTTT.

The chain has TRBV6-5 and TRBJ2-2; D is ambiguous. Germline-derived CDR1 and CDR2 are MNHEY and SVGAGI. The germline V and J ends were trimmed by 0 bases and 1 base, with 9 bases remaining between them. This CDR3 contains 16 residues. CDR3: CASSYSDHENTGELFF. The CDR3 DNA reads as TGTGCCAGCAGTTACTCCGACCACGAGAACACCGGGGAGCTGTTTTTT.

As concerns this clone: Other DNA sequences in this specimen translate into the identical CDR3. V is TRBV30 and J is TRBJ1-2; the D gene is possibly TRBD1 (5 bases). The CDR3 consists of 12 residues. Trimming removed 0 bases at V and 5 bases at J, with 7 bases between. CDR1 and CDR2 from the germline V gene are GTSNPN and SVGIG (reference sequence). The chain's CDR3 is CAWSVRGYGYTF. The CDR3 DNA follows: TGTGCCTGGAGTGTACGGGGGTATGGCTACACCTTC.

The chain is built from TRBV4-1 and TRBJ2-7; D gene ambiguous. Germline V CDR1 and CDR2: MGHRA, YSYEKL. The V gene lost 1 base and the J gene lost 1 base, with 11 bases spanning the gap. CDR3 length: 15 residues. CDR3: CASSQVQSTSYEQYF. CDR3 nucleotides: TGCGCCAGCAGCCAAGTTCAGAGTACTTCCTACGAGCAGTACTTC.

The chain couples TRBV28 to TRBJ2-7; 8 bases are a match to TRBD2. This CDR3 region has 17 residues. V was pared by 6 bases and J by 0 bases, with 13 bases of the junction left unmatched. The germline gives CDR1 MDHEN, CDR2 SYDVKM. In DNA form, the CDR3 reads TGTGCCAGCAGCCCCGGGACTAGGTTTTCCTACTCCTACGAGCAGTACTTC. Amino acid sequence: CASSPGTRFSYSYEQYF.

The J gene is TRBJ2-1, the V gene TRBV6-5; the match to TRBD2 covers 11 bases. V trimming: 0 bases; J trimming: 5 bases; junction bases outside the gene matches: 0. The CDR3 totals 15 residues. Germline V lookup: CDR1 MNHEY, CDR2 SVGAGI. The CDR3: CASSYSTSGDNEQFF. The CDR3 DNA sequence: TGTGCCAGCAGTTACTCGACTAGCGGGGACAATGAGCAGTTCTTC.

The chain is built from TRBV28 and TRBJ2-6; weak D call: TRBD2 (6 bases). V was trimmed by 10 bases and J by 2 bases, leaving 12 bases between them. Germline V CDR1 and CDR2: MDHEN, SYDVKM. The CDR3 runs to 14 residues. This CDR3 reads CATPRGTGANVLTF. The DNA for the CDR3 is TGTGCCACCCCCCGGGGGACTGGGGCCAACGTCCTGACTTTC.

The V gene is TRBV19, the J gene TRBJ2-5; D gene unclear. The J call may be in error: the DNA end matches TRBJ2-7 better. This CDR3 contains 13 residues. Per the germline V gene, CDR1 is LNHDA and CDR2 is SQIVND (reference sequence). CDR3: CASSSGRTYEQYF. The CDR3 coding sequence is TGTGCCAGTAGTAGCGGCAGAACCTACGAGCAGTACTTC.

CDR3 sequence reads: CASSPSYEQYF. The CDR3 DNA reads TGCGCCAGCAGCCCCTCCTACGAGCAGTACTTC. The chain links TRBV4-1 to TRBJ2-7, with D unclear. The V gene's germline CDR1 is MGHRA and CDR2 YSYEKL. V was pared by 4 bases and J by 0 bases, with 1 base between. The CDR3 has 11 residues.

The V call is TRBV5-5, the J call TRBJ1-4; no definite D call. Germline V gene lookup returns CDR1 SGHKS and CDR2 YYEKEE (reference sequence). The CDR3 has 17 residues. V lost 4 bases, J lost 8 bases, and 24 bases lay in between. CDR3 nucleotide sequence: TGTGCCAGCAGCCTCTTACTGAATCTGGCCGAATGGGAAAAACTGTTTTTT. It is translated as CASSLLLNLAEWEKLFF.

The chain combines TRBV4-3 with TRBJ2-7, with D possibly being TRBD1 or TRBD2 (5 bases each). Germline V gene sequence: CDR1 LGHNA, CDR2 YSLEER. Trimming took off 2 bases at V and 3 bases at J, with 11 bases between the two ends. This CDR3 contains 14 residues. Written as DNA, the CDR3 is TGCGCCAGCAGCCAATACTCAGGGAGCTACGAGCAGTACTTC. Its protein product is CASSQYSGSYEQYF.

The rearrangement joins TRBV5-8 to TRBJ2-3, with 7 bases identical to TRBD2. Germline V gene sequence: CDR1 SGHTS, CDR2 YDEGEE. Trimming cost V 1 base and J 6 bases; bases outside gene matches: 2. The CDR3 loop spans 13 amino acids. The CDR3 nucleotides are TGTGCCAGCAGCTTGCGGGGGGAGGATACGCAGTATTTT. Its translation: CASSLRGEDTQYF.